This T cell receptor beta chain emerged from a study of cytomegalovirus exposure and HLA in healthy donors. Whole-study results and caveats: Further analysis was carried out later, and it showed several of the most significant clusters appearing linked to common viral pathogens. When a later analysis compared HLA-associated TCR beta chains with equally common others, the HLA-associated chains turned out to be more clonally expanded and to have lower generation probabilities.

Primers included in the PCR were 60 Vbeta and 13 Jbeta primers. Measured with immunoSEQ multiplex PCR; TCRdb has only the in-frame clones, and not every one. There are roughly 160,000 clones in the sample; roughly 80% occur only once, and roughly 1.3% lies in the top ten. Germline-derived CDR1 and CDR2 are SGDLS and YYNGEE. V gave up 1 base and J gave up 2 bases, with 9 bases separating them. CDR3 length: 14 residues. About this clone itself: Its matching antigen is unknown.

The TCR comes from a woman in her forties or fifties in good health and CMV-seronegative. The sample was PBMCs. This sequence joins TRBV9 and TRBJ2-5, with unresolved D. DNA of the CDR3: TGTGCCAGCAGCGTACAACAGTCTCAAGAGACCCAGTACTTC. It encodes CASSVQQSQETQYF. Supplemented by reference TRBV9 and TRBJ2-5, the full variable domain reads DSGVTQTPKHLITATGQRVTLRCSPRSGDLSVYWYQQSLDQGLQFLIQYYNGEERAKGNILERFSAQQFPDLHSELNLSSLELGDSALYFCASSVQQSQETQYFGPGTRLLVL.